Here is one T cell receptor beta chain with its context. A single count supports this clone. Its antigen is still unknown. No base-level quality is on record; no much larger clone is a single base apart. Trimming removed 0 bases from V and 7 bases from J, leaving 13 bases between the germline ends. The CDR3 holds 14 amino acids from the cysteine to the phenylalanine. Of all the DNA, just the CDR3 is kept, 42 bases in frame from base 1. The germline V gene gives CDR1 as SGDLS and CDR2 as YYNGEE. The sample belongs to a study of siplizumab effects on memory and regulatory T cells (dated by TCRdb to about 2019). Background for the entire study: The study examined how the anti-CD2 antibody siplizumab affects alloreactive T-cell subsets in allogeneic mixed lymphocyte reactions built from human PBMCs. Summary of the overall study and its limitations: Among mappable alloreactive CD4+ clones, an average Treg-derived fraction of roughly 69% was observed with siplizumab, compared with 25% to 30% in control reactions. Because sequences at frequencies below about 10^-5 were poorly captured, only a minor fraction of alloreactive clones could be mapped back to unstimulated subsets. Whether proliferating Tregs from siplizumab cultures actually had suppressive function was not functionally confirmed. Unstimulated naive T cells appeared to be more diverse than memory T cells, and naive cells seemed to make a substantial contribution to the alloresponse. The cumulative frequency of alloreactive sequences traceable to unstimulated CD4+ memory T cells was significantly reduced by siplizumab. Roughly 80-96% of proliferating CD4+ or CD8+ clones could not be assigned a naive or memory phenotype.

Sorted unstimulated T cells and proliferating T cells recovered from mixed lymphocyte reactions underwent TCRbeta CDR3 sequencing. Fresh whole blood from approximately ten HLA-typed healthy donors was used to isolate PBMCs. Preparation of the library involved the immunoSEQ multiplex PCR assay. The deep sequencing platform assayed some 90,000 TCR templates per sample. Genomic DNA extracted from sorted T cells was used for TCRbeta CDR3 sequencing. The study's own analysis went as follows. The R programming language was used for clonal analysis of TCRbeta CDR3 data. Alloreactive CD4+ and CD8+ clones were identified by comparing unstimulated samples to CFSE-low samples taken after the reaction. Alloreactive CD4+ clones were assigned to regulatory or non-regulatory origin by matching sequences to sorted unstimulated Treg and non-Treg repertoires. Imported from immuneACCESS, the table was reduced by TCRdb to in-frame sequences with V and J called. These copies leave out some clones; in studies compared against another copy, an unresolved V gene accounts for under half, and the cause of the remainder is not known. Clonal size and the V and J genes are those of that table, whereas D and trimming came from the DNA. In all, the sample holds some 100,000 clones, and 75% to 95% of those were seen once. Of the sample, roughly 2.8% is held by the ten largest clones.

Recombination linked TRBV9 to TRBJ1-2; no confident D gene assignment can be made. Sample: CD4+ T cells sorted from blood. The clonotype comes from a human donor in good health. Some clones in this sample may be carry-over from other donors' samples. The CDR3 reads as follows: CASSVVEGPVGYTF. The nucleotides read TGTGCCAGCAGCGTAGTCGAAGGCCCTGTTGGCTACACCTTC.